The T cell receptor beta chain described here comes from a study of OX40 agonist ivuxolimab in advanced cancers. Study in general: Patients received ivuxolimab, an intravenous treatment, every 2 weeks at 0.01 to 10 mg/kg. Hepatocellular carcinoma, melanoma, renal cell or head and neck cancer affected the dose-escalation patients. General study findings and limits: Among expanded peripheral T cells, antigen specificity went undetermined.

Clones were read by immunoSEQ multiplex PCR, and TCRdb kept only the in-frame ones, dropping some. The sample lists around 63,000 clones, approximately 79% occurring once. Details on this clone: The antigen remains undetermined.

This material consisted of CD4+ or CD8+ T cells sorted from blood, taken in a trial of the OX40 agonist ivuxolimab. The clonotype originates from an adult with an advanced solid tumor such as melanoma, head and neck, liver or kidney cancer.

The CDR3 reads CASRLGETETQYF. In DNA form, the CDR3 reads TGCGCCAGCAGACTTGGAGAGACGGAGACCCAGTACTTC. V usage is TRBV5-1 and J usage is TRBJ2-5; no reliable D call. Deletions cut 5 bases from V and 5 bases from J, with 13 bases between. The CDR3 length is 13 residues. CDR1 and CDR2 (germline): SGHRS, YFSETQ.